This TCR beta chain was identified during a study of Ad26.COV2.S vaccination and SARS-CoV-2 variants. Whole-study context: Participant was drawn from the COV1001 Ad26.COV2.S trial arm. Broader study findings: Measurements of TCR breadth and depth may have given underestimates of the total T cell responses.

Germline CDR1 reads SGHAT; CDR2 reads FQNNGV. V was trimmed by 5 bases and J by 7 bases, leaving 15 bases between them. The CDR3 runs 15 residues. This clone turned up a few times. What it recognizes is unknown. Treatment described: roughly 19 received Ad26.COV2.S at low or high dose, single or two shots; 5 received placebo; per-sample allocation not given. Day 63 after the first injection of vaccine or placebo was the sampling time. Wuhan-strain spike was delivered by a replication-incompetent Ad26 vector. The repertoire was sequenced with immunoSEQ multiplex PCR; TCRdb's copy has only in-frame clones and lacks some. The sample has over 400,000 clones, roughly nine tenths seen once.

The chain carries TRBV11-2 and TRBJ1-6; TRBD1 is a possible D gene (5 bases). This receptor was obtained from a person aged 18-60 years who received the Ad26.COV2.S COVID-19 vaccine or a placebo. This specimen was peripheral blood, taken in a trial of Ad26.COV2.S vaccine versus placebo. The CDR3 DNA sequence: TGTGCCAGCAGCACGGTTCGGGGCGTAAATTCACCCCTCCACTTT. This sequence encodes CASSTVRGVNSPLHF.